These T cell receptor beta chains were read from a single sample in a study of technical replicates of blood from a handful of donors. Clones were read by immunoSEQ multiplex PCR, and TCRdb kept only the in-frame ones, dropping some. This table has under 75,000 clones, around 87% appearing once. Sequencing input: PBMCs. The source is a human donor in good health. Some clones in this sample may be carry-over from other donors' samples. Both conserved end residues are part of each CDR3. The D gene is left open where the match is weak. The listing skips clone size in some rows; elsewhere it reads once, few, many or a size class.

clone_size	d_call	cdr3_length	v_call	j_call	cdr3_aa	cdr3_nt
-	TRBD1	17	TRBV15	TRBJ1-3	CATSRERTGGSGNTIYF	TGTGCCACCAGCAGAGAACGGACAGGGGGCTCTGGAAACACCATATATTTT
-	-	16	TRBV5-1	TRBJ1-2	CASSLAAYTGPYGYTF	TGCGCCAGCAGCTTGGCTGCGTACACAGGACCCTATGGCTACACCTTC
once	TRBD1	15	TRBV6-5	TRBJ2-7	CASSYRGRGPDEQYF	TGTGCCAGCAGTTACAGGGGCAGGGGGCCGGACGAGCAGTACTTC
-	-	19	TRBV7-5	TRBJ1-1	CVRSLAGPFPRDMNTEAFF	TGTGTCAGAAGCTTAGCAGGACCCTTCCCAAGGGACATGAACACTGAAGCTTTCTTT
-	-	13	TRBV5-4	TRBJ1-3	CASSTGVGNTIYF	TGTGCCAGCAGCACCGGGGTTGGAAACACCATATATTTT
-	TRBD2	18	TRBV4-3	TRBJ2-7	CASSQGGLAGGKGNEQYF	TGCGCCAGCAGCCAAGGAGGTCTAGCGGGAGGAAAGGGCAACGAGCAGTACTTC
-	TRBD2	17	TRBV7-2	TRBJ2-2	CASTLIPGRGRTGELFF	TGTGCCAGCACCCTAATCCCCGGGAGGGGACGGACCGGGGAGCTGTTTTTT
once	TRBD2	19	TRBV9	TRBJ2-1	CASSVASLAGGKVYNEQFF	TGTGCCAGCAGCGTAGCTTCACTAGCGGGGGGGAAGGTCTACAATGAGCAGTTCTTC
-	TRBD1	16	TRBV7-9	TRBJ1-4	CASSRGDRGLGEKLFF	TGTGCCAGCAGCAGAGGGGACAGGGGGCTTGGTGAAAAACTGTTTTTT
once	TRBD1	15	TRBV6-5	TRBJ2-7	CASSYMDRGDYEQYF	TGTGCCAGCAGTTACATGGACAGGGGCGATTACGAGCAGTACTTC
-	TRBD1	14	TRBV6-1	TRBJ1-1	CASITDRADTEAFF	TGTGCCAGCATTACGGACAGGGCCGACACTGAAGCTTTCTTT
-	TRBD2	17	TRBV9	TRBJ2-5	CASSHRGLAGDKETQYF	TGTGCCAGCAGCCATAGGGGACTAGCGGGAGATAAAGAGACCCAGTACTTC
-	-	16	TRBV4-3	TRBJ2-6	CASSQEIGSGANVLTF	TGCGCCAGCAGCCAAGAAATCGGCTCTGGGGCCAACGTCCTGACTTTC
-	-	11	TRBV20-1	TRBJ2-1	CSARGGDEQFF	TGCAGTGCTAGAGGGGGGGATGAGCAGTTCTTC